The 22 T cell receptor beta chains listed next were all sequenced from one sample in a study of CD8+ T cells in alopecia areata. Following extraction, RNA underwent reverse transcription to cDNA, which served as the sequencing template. The protocol was immunoSEQ multiplex PCR, while the TCRdb copy is restricted to in-frame clones and leaves out a portion. The sample includes 150,000 to 200,000 clones, 50% to 60% of them seen just once. Sequences were derived from CD4+ T cells sorted from blood, sampled at week 0. Source of these receptors: a human donor with alopecia areata.

The rearrangement uses TRBV5-1 and TRBJ1-5, with 8 bases identical to TRBD1. The CDR3 has 14 amino acids. Germline V lookup: CDR1 SGHRS, CDR2 YFSETQ. V shed 4 bases, J shed 6 bases, and the junction held 6 bases outside the gene matches. This CDR3 reads CASSATGAGQPQHF. CDR3 coding DNA: TGCGCCAGCAGCGCGACAGGGGCAGGTCAGCCCCAGCATTTT.

This clone was seen more than once but under ten times. The chain uses TRBV5-6 and TRBJ2-7; D unresolved. Germline V CDR1 and CDR2: SGHDT, YYEEEE. V was shortened by 1 base and J by 9 bases, with 20 bases between the two germline ends. The CDR3 spans 15 residues. The CDR3 DNA reads as TGTGCCAGCAGCTTGACAGCCCCATCCGTCCGTGGGCAGTACTTC. This codes for CASSLTAPSVRGQYF.

The chain carries TRBV4-1 and TRBJ2-3; no clear D. The V gene lost 4 bases and the J gene lost 3 bases, with 17 bases spanning the gap. Germline V gene lookup returns CDR1 MGHRA and CDR2 YSYEKL. CDR3 size: 16 residues. CDR3 region: CASSLQDRGSTDTQYF. The CDR3 nucleotides read TGCGCCAGCAGCCTCCAAGATCGAGGAAGTACAGATACGCAGTATTTT.

The rearrangement links TRBV6-1 to TRBJ1-2; D uncertain. The germline V gene has CDR1 MNHNS and CDR2 SASEGT. Trimming removed 7 bases at V and 4 bases at J, with 13 bases between. The CDR3 length is 13 residues. The CDR3 sequence is CASIINKGYGYTF. The CDR3 nucleotides read TGTGCCAGCATCATTAACAAGGGCTATGGCTACACCTTC.

V gene TRBV4-1 combines with J gene TRBJ2-1, with D hard to call. Germline V gene sequence: CDR1 MGHRA, CDR2 YSYEKL. The CDR3 loop spans 17 amino acids. Trimming pared 0 bases from V and 3 bases from J, leaving 15 bases between. The DNA for the CDR3 is TGCGCCAGCAGCCAAGATTCGGAGACTGACCTCTACAATGAGCAGTTCTTC. Translation gives CASSQDSETDLYNEQFF.

V usage is TRBV30 and J usage is TRBJ2-1; D might be TRBD1 or TRBD2, each matching 7 bases. Germline CDR1 and CDR2: GTSNPN and SVGIG (reference sequence). The length of the CDR3 is 14 residues. Trimming removed 6 bases at V and 16 bases at J, with 28 bases between. The CDR3 bases are TGTGCCTGCCAAACCGAGCCAGGGGGGGGCCGGGTTTTCTTC. Its translation is CACQTEPGGGRVFF.

This clone has more than one count but fewer than ten. The rearrangement joins TRBV5-1 to TRBJ1-1, with 7 bases fitting TRBD1. Germline trimming cut 4 bases from V and 1 base from J; bases unmatched to any gene: 10. The CDR3 runs 16 residues. CDR1 and CDR2 (germline): SGHRS, YFSETQ. Written as DNA, the CDR3 is TGCGCCAGCAGCATTTCACCGGGACAGAAGAACACTGAAGCTTTCTTT. It translates to CASSISPGQKNTEAFF.

The chain couples TRBV29-1 to TRBJ1-2, with D uncertain. The CDR3 runs to 13 residues. V dropped 3 bases and J dropped 0 bases, with 8 bases sitting between them. The V gene's germline CDR1 is SQVTM and CDR2 ANQGSEA. This CDR3 reads CSVDPETNYGYTF. In nucleotides, the CDR3 is TGCAGCGTTGACCCCGAAACTAACTATGGCTACACCTTC.

A single count supports this clone. This sequence joins TRBV7-2 and TRBJ1-5; weak D call: TRBD1 (6 bases). The length of the CDR3 is 14 residues. V gave up 5 bases and J gave up 5 bases, with 13 bases separating them. Germline V gene data show CDR1 as SGHTA and CDR2 as FQGNSA. DNA for the CDR3: TGTGCCAGCAGCCTTGGCCCAGGGGATCAGCCCCAGCATTTT. It specifies CASSLGPGDQPQHF.

This clone came up many times. The chain joins TRBV9 to TRBJ1-1; D ambiguous. This CDR3 is 14 amino acids long. V lost 0 bases to trimming and J lost 1 base, with 7 bases between them. Germline V gene sequence: CDR1 SGDLS, CDR2 YYNGEE. This CDR3 reads CASSVGWANTEAFF. CDR3 sequence (DNA): TGTGCCAGCAGCGTAGGCTGGGCGAACACTGAAGCTTTCTTT.

The table lists this clone with a few counts. The chain uses TRBV30 and TRBJ1-2, with a tentative D call TRBD1 (5 bases). CDR3 size: 15 residues. The germline gives CDR1 GTSNPN, CDR2 SVGIG (reference sequence). With 4 bases removed from V and 0 bases from J, the gap between germline ends came to 15 bases. The CDR3 nucleotides are TGTGCCTGGACCGGGGGACTTTTAGCTAACTATGGCTACACCTTC. As protein: CAWTGGLLANYGYTF.

The chain uses TRBV19 and TRBJ2-7, with D possibly TRBD1 on 5 matching bases. The CDR3 has 15 residues. Trimming took off 3 bases at V and 0 bases at J, with 12 bases between the two ends. Germline V gives CDR1 LNHDA, CDR2 SQIVND (reference sequence). The CDR3: CASSIGRQGSYEQYF. CDR3 bases: TGTGCCAGTAGTATCGGGCGGCAGGGCTCCTACGAGCAGTACTTC.

The chain carries TRBV11-1 and TRBJ2-7, with D possibly TRBD1 on 6 matching bases. Germline CDR1 and CDR2: SGHAT and FQDESV (reference sequence). The CDR3 extends over 13 amino acids. Trimming took off 2 bases at V and 4 bases at J, with 9 bases between the two ends. This chain's CDR3 is CASSLQGIYEQYF. The DNA of the CDR3 is TGTGCCAGCAGCTTACAGGGGATTTACGAGCAGTACTTC. Supplemented by reference TRBV11-1 and TRBJ2-7, the full variable domain reads EAEVAQSPRYKITEKSQAVAFWCDPISGHATLYWYRQILGQGPELLVQFQDESVVDDSQLPKDRFSAERLKGVDSTLKIQPAELGDSAMYLCASSLQGIYEQYFGPGTRLTVT.

This chain links TRBV10-3 with TRBJ2-7; possible D gene TRBD1, 5 bases. Trimming pared 6 bases from V and 2 bases from J, leaving 8 bases between. The CDR3 extends over 12 amino acids. The germline CDR1 and CDR2 sequences are ENHRY and SYGVKD. The CDR3 protein is CAISRQTYEQYF. The CDR3 region has the DNA TGTGCCATCAGCCGACAGACCTACGAGCAGTACTTC.

As DNA, the CDR3 is TGCGCCAGCAGCTTGGATCAGAACAATGAGCAGTTCTTC. It encodes CASSLDQNNEQFF. This chain connects TRBV5-1 to TRBJ2-1; D is ambiguous. CDR1 SGHRS and CDR2 YFSETQ come from the germline V gene. CDR3 length: 13 amino acids. V dropped 0 bases and J dropped 5 bases, with 6 bases sitting between them.

The chain has TRBV15 and TRBJ2-5; D is ambiguous. The CDR3 sequence is 12 residues long. V lost 3 bases and J lost 5, with 7 bases in between. Germline assignment: CDR1 LNHNV and CDR2 YYDKDF (reference sequence). CDR3 sequence reads: CATSSSSETQYF. The CDR3 DNA sequence: TGTGCCACCAGCAGTTCGTCGGAGACCCAGTACTTC. Full variable domain (outside the CDR3, taken from reference TRBV15 and TRBJ2-5): DAMVIQNPRYQVTQFGKPVTLSCSQTLNHNVMYWYQQKSSQAPKLLFHYYDKDFNNEADTPDNFQSRRPNTSFCFLDIRSPGLGDTAMYLCATSSSSETQYFGPGTRLLVL.

The chain couples TRBV6-5 to TRBJ2-2, with D maybe TRBD2 (6 bases). Germline V gene data show CDR1 as MNHEY and CDR2 as SVGAGI. The CDR3 contains 14 residues. The V gene lost 7 bases and the J gene lost 5 bases, with 14 bases spanning the gap. The CDR3 region has the DNA TGTGCCAGCATAGTGGACTACTCGACCGGGGAGCTGTTTTTT. As protein: CASIVDYSTGELFF.

This chain links TRBV11-3 with TRBJ1-5; D remains unclear. Germline V gene sequence: CDR1 SGHNT, CDR2 YENEEA. Trimming shortened V by 4 bases and J by 6 bases, and 22 bases separated the two germline ends. The CDR3 sequence is 17 residues long. CDR3 in DNA: TGTGCCAGCAGCTCGGCCCGCGAGAGGTGGAGAATTCAGCCCCAGCATTTT. Its translation: CASSSARERWRIQPQHF.

The chain couples TRBV11-2 to TRBJ2-6, with D hard to call. Germline V CDR1 and CDR2: SGHAT, FQNNGV. V lost 2 bases, J lost 3 bases, and 5 bases lay in between. The CDR3 has 14 residues. The CDR3 protein is CASSLFGGANVLTF. The CDR3 DNA is TGTGCCAGCAGCTTATTCGGTGGGGCCAACGTCCTGACTTTC. Full variable domain (outside the CDR3, taken from reference TRBV11-2 and TRBJ2-6): EAGVAQSPRYKIIEKRQSVAFWCNPISGHATLYWYQQILGQGPKLLIQFQNNGVVDDSQLPKDRFSAERLKGVDSTLKIQPAKLEDSAVYLCASSLFGGANVLTFGAGSRLTVL.

The count of this clone is one. The chain links TRBV30 to TRBJ2-5; 8 nucleotides agree with TRBD2. Unmatched junction bases numbered 3, after V lost 0 bases and J lost 3 bases. CDR1 GTSNPN and CDR2 SVGIG come from the germline V gene (reference sequence). The CDR3 spans 14 residues. The CDR3 region is CAWSVRGGKETQYF. As DNA, the CDR3 is TGTGCCTGGAGTGTGCGCGGGGGGAAAGAGACCCAGTACTTC.

DNA for the CDR3: TGTGCCAGCAGCGACAATGAGCAGTTCTTC. The encoded protein is CASSDNEQFF. The chain carries TRBV2 and TRBJ2-1, with no clear D. The CDR3 is 10 amino acids. Per germline, CDR1 SNHLY and CDR2 FYNNEI. Trimming shortened V by 6 bases and J by 5 bases, and 2 bases separated the two germline ends.

The chain links TRBV7-8 to TRBJ1-1; D is unclear. CDR3 length: 13 amino acids. Trimming took 2 bases from V and 7 from J, leaving 11 bases between them. Germline V gene data show CDR1 as SGHVS and CDR2 as FQNEAQ. The chain's CDR3 is CASSLNQQLEAFF. The CDR3 DNA reads as TGTGCCAGCAGCTTAAATCAACAGCTTGAAGCTTTCTTT.